Sequencing of this T cell receptor (beta chain) was carried out in a study of neurological immune-mediated disorders. Study observations and caveats: Neither clinical nor MRI features were associated with the multiple sclerosis repertoire cluster.

The team produced cDNA through 5'RACE using 10-nucleotide random UMIs. From the 5' RACE reads, TCRdb called clonotypes with MiXCR, one entry per CDR3 protein. The sample has 50,000 to 70,000 distinct CDR3 sequences; around 3.1% are singletons. This clonotype showed up many times. The antigen is undetermined. This CDR3 is built from 16 residues. Germline V lookup: CDR1 SEHNR, CDR2 FQNEAQ (reference sequence). V lost 1 base and J 4 bases, leaving 16 bases between the germline ends. The TCR sequence derives from a man aged 40-50 years with multiple sclerosis. The source material was PBMCs. This chain connects TRBV7-9 to TRBJ2-5; no firm D call. CDR3 in amino acids: CASSLGSQILRETQYF. CDR3 nucleotide sequence: TGTGCCAGCAGCTTAGGGAGCCAAATTCTGAGAGAGACCCAGTACTTC.